These 8 T cell receptor beta chains were sequenced from one sample in a study of cytomegalovirus exposure and HLA in healthy donors. 60 Vbeta and 13 Jbeta primers were used in PCR. TCRdb's copy holds only in-frame clones and misses some; the assay was immunoSEQ multiplex PCR. The sample has tens of thousands of clones, roughly 73% seen once. Sample: PBMCs. The receptors derive from a woman in her 40s in good health and CMV-seropositive.

The J gene is TRBJ2-1, the V gene TRBV2; D might be TRBD1 (6 bases). V gave up 6 bases and J gave up 7 bases, with 19 bases separating them. This CDR3 has 15 residues. Germline CDR1 and CDR2: SNHLY and FYNNEI. CDR3: CASRWDRVQGNEQFF. CDR3 nucleotides: TGTGCCAGCAGATGGGACCGAGTTCAGGGGAATGAGCAGTTCTTC.

J is TRBJ2-7 and V is TRBV6-5, with 9 bases aligning to TRBD1. Trimming took 0 bases from V and 4 from J; bases not matched to a gene: 7. Germline lookup yields CDR1 MNHEY and CDR2 SVGAGI. This CDR3 spans 16 amino acids. Written as DNA, the CDR3 is TGTGCCAGCAGTTACTCGCTGGACAGGGGAAAATACGAGCAGTACTTC. Amino acid sequence: CASSYSLDRGKYEQYF.

The chain links TRBV2 to TRBJ2-7; 7 positions match TRBD1. The CDR3 consists of 15 residues. Germline-derived CDR1 and CDR2 are SNHLY and FYNNEI. V dropped 0 bases and J dropped 3; count of bases not matched to a gene: 5. Here the CDR3 DNA reads TGTGCCAGCAGTGAAGCGGGCAGGGGGAACTACGAGCAGTACTTC. Its translation is CASSEAGRGNYEQYF.

Written as DNA, the CDR3 is TGTGCCAGCAGCTTTGTGACAGAGACTAACTATGGCTACACCTTC. Amino acid sequence: CASSFVTETNYGYTF. The V and J genes are TRBV5-4 and TRBJ1-2; TRBD1 is a possible D gene (5 bases). The germline V and J ends were trimmed by 2 bases and 0 bases, with 11 bases remaining between them. This CDR3 contains 15 residues. Germline CDR1 reads SGHNT; CDR2 reads YYREEE (reference sequence).

The genes are TRBV27 and TRBJ2-7, with 10 bases that match TRBD1. CDR1 is MNHEY and CDR2 is SMNVEV in the germline V gene (reference sequence). V lost 5 bases and J lost 3; bases outside the gene matches: 4. The CDR3 sequence is 14 residues long. The CDR3 protein is CASSPGQGNYEQYF. The CDR3 DNA reads TGTGCCAGCAGTCCGGGACAGGGGAACTACGAGCAGTACTTC.

The V call is TRBV28, the J call TRBJ2-1; 13 positions match TRBD2. The J segment lost 8 bases and the V segment lost 6 bases, leaving 13 bases of the junction unmatched. The germline gives CDR1 MDHEN, CDR2 SYDVKM. The CDR3 runs to 17 residues. CDR3 in amino acids: CASRAGHGLAGADEQFF. CDR3 nucleotides: TGTGCCAGCAGGGCAGGCCACGGACTAGCGGGAGCGGATGAGCAGTTCTTC.

The chain joins TRBV10-3 to TRBJ2-7; TRBD1 is a possible D gene (5 bases). CDR1 is ENHRY, CDR2 SYGVKD, per germline. V lost 4 bases, J lost 3 bases, and 7 bases lay in between. The CDR3 has 12 residues. In nucleotides, the CDR3 is TGTGCCATCAGTGGGCAGGGCTACGAGCAGTACTTC. Translating gives CAISGQGYEQYF.

This clone showed up just a few times. The rearrangement joins TRBV28 to TRBJ2-1, with a possible D match to TRBD1 (6 bases). The CDR3 length is 13 residues. Germline V lookup: CDR1 MDHEN, CDR2 SYDVKM. Trimming shortened V by 8 bases and J by 4 bases, and 12 bases separated the two germline ends. The CDR3 coding sequence is TGTGCCAGCTGGACACAGGGATACAATGAGCAGTTCTTC. This codes for CASWTQGYNEQFF.